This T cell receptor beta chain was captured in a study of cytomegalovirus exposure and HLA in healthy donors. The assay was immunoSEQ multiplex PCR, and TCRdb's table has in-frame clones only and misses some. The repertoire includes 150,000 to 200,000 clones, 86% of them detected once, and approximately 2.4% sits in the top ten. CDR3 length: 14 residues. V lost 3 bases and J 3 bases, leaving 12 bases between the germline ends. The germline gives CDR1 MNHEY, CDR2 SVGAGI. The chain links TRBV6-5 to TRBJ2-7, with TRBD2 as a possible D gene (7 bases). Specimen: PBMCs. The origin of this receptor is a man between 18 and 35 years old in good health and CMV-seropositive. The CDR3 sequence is CASSYGGASYEQYF. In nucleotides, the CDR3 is TGTGCCAGCAGTTATGGGGGGGCCAGCTACGAGCAGTACTTC.